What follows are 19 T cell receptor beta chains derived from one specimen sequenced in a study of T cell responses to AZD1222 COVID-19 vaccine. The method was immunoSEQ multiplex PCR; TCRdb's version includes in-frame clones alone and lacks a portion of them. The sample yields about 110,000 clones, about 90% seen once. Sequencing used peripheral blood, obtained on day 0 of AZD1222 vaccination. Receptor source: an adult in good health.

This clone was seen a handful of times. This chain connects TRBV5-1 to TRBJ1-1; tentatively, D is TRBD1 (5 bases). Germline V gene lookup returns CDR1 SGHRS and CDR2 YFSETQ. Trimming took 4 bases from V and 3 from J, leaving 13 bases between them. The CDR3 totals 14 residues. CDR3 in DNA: TGCGCCAGCAGCCCCTGGGGGGGAGACACTGAAGCTTTCTTT. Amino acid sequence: CASSPWGGDTEAFF.

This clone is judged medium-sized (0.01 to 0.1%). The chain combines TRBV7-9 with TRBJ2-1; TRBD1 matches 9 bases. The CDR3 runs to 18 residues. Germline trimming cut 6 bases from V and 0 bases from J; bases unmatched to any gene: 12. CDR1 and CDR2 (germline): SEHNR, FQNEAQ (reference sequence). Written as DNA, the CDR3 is TGTGCCAGCAGTCCGGGACAGGGACCGGTGGGCTCCTACAATGAGCAGTTCTTC. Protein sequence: CASSPGQGPVGSYNEQFF.

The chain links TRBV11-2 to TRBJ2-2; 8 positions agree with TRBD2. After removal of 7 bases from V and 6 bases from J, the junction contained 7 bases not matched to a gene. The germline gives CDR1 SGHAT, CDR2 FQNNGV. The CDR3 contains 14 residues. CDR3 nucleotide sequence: TGTGCCAGCAAGAGCGGGAGAAGTCCCGGGGAGCTGTTTTTT. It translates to CASKSGRSPGELFF.

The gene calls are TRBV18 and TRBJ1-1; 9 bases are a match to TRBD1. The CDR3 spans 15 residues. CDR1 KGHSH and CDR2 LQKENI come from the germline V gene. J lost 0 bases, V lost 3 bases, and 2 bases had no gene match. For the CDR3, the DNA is TGTGCCAGCTCACCGGGACAGGGAATGAACACTGAAGCTTTCTTT. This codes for CASSPGQGMNTEAFF.

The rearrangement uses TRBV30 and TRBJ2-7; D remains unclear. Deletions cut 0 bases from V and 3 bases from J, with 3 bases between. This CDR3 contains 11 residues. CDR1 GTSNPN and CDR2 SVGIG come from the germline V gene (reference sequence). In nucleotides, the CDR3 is TGTGCCTGGAGTGTAAACTACGAGCAGTACTTC. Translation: CAWSVNYEQYF. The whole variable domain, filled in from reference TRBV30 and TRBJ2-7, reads SQTIHQWPATLVQPVGSPLSLECTVEGTSNPNLYWYRQAAGRGLQLLFYSVGIGQISSEVPQNLSASRPQDRQFILSSKKLLLSDSGFYLCAWSVNYEQYFGPGTRLTVT.

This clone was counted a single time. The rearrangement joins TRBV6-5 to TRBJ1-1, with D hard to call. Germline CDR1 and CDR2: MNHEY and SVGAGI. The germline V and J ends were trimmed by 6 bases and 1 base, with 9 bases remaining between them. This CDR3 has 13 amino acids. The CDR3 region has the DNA TGTGCCAGCAGGGTCTCGGGGAACACTGAAGCTTTCTTT. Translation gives CASRVSGNTEAFF.

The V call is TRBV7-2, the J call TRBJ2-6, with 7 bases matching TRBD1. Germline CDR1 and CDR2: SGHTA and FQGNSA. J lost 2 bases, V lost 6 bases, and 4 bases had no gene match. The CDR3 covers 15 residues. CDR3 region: CASSIGTAGANVLTF. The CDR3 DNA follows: TGTGCCAGCAGTATAGGGACAGCTGGGGCCAACGTCCTGACTTTC. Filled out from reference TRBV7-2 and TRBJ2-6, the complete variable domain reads GAGVSQSPSNKVTEKGKDVELRCDPISGHTALYWYRQSLGQGLEFLIYFQGNSAPDKSGLPSDRFSAERTGGSVSTLTIQRTQQEDSAVYLCASSIGTAGANVLTFGAGSRLTVL.

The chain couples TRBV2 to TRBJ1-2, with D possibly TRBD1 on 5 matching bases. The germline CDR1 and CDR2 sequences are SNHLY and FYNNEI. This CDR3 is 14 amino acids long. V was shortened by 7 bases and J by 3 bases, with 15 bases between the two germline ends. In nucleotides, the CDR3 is TGTGCCAGCATCCCGACAGTAACTTACTATGGCTACACCTTC. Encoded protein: CASIPTVTYYGYTF.

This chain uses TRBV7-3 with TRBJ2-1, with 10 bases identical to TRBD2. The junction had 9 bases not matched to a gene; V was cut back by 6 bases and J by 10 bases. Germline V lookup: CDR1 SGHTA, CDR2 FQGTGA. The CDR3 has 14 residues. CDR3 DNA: TGTGCCAGCAGTCCCGGGCTAGCGGGAGCCGAGCAGTTCTTC. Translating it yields CASSPGLAGAEQFF.

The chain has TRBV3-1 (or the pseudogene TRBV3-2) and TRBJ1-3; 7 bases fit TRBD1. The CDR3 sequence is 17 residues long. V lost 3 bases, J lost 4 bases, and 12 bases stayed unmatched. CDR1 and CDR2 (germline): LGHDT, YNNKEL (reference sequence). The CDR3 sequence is CASSHRPTGTIGNTIYF. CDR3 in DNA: TGTGCCAGCAGCCATCGCCCGACAGGGACGATCGGAAACACCATATATTTT.

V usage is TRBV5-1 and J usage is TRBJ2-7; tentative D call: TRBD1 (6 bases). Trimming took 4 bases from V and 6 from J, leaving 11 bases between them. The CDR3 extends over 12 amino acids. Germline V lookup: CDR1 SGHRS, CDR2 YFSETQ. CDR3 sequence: CASSPGQTEQYF. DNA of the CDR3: TGCGCCAGCAGCCCTGGACAGACCGAGCAGTACTTC.

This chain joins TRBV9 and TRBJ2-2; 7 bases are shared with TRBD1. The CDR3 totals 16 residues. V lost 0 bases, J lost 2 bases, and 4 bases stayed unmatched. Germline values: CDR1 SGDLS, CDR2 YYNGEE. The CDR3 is CASSVAGGRNTGELFF. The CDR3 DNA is TGTGCCAGCAGCGTAGCAGGGGGTAGAAACACCGGGGAGCTGTTTTTT.

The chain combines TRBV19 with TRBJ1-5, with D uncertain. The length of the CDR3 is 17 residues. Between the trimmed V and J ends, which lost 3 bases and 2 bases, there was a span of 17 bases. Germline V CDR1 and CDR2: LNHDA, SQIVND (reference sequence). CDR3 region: CASSIGLGTMGNQPQHF. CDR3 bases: TGTGCCAGTAGTATCGGCCTCGGCACGATGGGCAATCAGCCCCAGCATTTT.

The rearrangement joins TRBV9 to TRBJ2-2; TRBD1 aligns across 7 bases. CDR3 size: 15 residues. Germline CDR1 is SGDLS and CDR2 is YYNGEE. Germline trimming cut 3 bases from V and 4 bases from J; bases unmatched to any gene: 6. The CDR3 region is CASSENRGPTGELFF. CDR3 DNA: TGTGCCAGCAGCGAGAACAGGGGACCCACCGGGGAGCTGTTTTTT.

CDR3 region: CASSIDVGRENYGYTF. DNA of the CDR3: TGTGCCAGTAGTATAGATGTGGGACGTGAGAACTATGGCTACACCTTC. J is TRBJ1-2 and V is TRBV19; perhaps TRBD1 as D (5 bases). Germline CDR1 is LNHDA and CDR2 is SQIVND (reference sequence). V lost 0 bases and J lost 2, with 13 bases in between. The CDR3 has 16 residues.

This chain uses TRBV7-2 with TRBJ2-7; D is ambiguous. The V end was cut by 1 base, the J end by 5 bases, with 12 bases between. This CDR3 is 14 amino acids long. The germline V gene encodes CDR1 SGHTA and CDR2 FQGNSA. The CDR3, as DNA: TGTGCCAGCAGCTTAGTAGGCAGGAAAGACGAGCAGTACTTC. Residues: CASSLVGRKDEQYF.

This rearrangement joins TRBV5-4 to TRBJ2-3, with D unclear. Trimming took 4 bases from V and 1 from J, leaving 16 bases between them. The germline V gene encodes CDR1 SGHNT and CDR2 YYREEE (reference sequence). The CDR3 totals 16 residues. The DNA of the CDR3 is TGTGCCAGCAGCCTTGGCAGAGTGATAGGCACAGATACGCAGTATTTT. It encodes CASSLGRVIGTDTQYF.

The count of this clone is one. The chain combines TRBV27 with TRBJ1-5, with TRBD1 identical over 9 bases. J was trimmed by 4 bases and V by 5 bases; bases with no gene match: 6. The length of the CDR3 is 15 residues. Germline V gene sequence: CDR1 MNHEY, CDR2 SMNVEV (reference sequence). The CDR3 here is CASSTGGSWNQPQHF. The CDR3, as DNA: TGTGCCAGCAGTACAGGGGGCAGTTGGAATCAGCCCCAGCATTTT.

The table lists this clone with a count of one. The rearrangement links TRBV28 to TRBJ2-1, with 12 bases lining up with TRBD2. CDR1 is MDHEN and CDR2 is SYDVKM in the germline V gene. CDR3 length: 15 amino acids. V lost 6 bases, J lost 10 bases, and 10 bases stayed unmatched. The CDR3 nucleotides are TGTGCCAGCAGCACAAGACTAGCGGGAGTAAGCGAGCAGTTCTTC. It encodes CASSTRLAGVSEQFF.